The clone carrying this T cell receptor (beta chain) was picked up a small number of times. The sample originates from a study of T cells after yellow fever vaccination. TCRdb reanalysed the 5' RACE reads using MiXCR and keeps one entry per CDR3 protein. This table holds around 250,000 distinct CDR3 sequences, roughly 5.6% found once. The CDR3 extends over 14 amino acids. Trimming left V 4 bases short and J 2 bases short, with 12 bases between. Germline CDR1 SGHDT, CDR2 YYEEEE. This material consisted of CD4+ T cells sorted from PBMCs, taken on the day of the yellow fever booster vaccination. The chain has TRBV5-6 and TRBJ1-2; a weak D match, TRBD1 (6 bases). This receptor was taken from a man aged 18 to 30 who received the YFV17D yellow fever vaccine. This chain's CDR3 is CASSVTQGNYGYTF. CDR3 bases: TGTGCCAGCAGCGTCACTCAGGGGAACTATGGCTACACCTTC.